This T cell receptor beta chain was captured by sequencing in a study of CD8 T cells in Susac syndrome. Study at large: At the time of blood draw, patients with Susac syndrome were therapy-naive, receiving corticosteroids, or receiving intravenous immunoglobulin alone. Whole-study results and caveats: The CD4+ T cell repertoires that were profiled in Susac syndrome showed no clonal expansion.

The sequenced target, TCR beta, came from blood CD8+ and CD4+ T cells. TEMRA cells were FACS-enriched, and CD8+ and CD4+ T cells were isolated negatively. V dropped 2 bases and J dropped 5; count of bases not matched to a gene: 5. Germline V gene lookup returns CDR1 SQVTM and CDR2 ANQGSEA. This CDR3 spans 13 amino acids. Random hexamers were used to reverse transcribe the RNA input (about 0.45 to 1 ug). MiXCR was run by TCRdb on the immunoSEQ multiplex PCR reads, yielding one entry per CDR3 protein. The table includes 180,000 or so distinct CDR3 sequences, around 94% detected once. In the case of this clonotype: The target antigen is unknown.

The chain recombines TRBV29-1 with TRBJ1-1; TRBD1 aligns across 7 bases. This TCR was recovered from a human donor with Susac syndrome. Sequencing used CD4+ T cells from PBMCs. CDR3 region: CSVENRGTTEAFF. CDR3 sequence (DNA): TGCAGCGTTGAAAACAGGGGAACAACTGAAGCTTTCTTT.